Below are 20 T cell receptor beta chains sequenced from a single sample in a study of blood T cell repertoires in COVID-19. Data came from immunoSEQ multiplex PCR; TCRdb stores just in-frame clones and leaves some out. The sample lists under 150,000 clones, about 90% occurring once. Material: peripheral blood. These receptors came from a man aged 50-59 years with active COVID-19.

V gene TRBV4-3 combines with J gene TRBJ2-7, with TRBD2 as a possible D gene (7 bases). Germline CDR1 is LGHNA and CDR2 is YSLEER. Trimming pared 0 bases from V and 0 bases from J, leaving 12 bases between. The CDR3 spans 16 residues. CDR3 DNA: TGCGCCAGCAGCCAAGATGGGGGGGCCTTCTCCTACGAGCAGTACTTC. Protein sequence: CASSQDGGAFSYEQYF.

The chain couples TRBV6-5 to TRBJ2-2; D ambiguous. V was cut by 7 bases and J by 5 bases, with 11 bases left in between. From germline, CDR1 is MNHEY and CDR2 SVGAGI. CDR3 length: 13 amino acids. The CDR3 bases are TGTGCCAGCAAACCAACACCGACCGGGGAGCTGTTTTTT. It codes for CASKPTPTGELFF.

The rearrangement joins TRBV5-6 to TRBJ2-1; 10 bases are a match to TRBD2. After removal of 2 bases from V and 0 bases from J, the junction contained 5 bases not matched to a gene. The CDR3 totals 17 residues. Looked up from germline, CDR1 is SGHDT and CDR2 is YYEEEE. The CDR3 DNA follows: TGTGCCAGCAGCTTCCTAGCGGGGGCCCGCTCCTACAATGAGCAGTTCTTC. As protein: CASSFLAGARSYNEQFF.

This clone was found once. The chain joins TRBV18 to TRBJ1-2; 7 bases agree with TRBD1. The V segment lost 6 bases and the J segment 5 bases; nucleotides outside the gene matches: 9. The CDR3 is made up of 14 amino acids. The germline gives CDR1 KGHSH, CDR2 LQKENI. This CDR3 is CASSDARGVYGYTF. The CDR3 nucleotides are TGTGCCAGCTCGGATGCCAGGGGGGTTTATGGCTACACCTTC.

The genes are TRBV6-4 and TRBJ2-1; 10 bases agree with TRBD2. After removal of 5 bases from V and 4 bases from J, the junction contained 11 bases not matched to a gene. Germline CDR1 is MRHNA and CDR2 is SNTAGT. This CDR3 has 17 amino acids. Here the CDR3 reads CASSRQAGLAFYNEQFF. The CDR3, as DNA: TGTGCCAGCAGTCGTCAGGCGGGACTAGCGTTTTACAATGAGCAGTTCTTC.

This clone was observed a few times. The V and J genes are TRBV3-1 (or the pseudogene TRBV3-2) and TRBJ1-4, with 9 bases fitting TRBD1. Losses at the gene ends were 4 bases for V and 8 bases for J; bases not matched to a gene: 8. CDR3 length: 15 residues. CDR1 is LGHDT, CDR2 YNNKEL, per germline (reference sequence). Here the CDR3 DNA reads TGTGCCAGCAGCCCAGAGGGGACAGGGTGGGAAAAACTGTTTTTT. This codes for CASSPEGTGWEKLFF.

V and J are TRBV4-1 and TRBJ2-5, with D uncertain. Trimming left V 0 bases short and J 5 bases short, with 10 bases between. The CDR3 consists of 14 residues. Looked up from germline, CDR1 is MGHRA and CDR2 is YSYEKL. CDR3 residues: CASSQEVASETQYF. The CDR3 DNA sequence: TGCGCCAGCAGCCAAGAGGTAGCTTCCGAGACCCAGTACTTC.

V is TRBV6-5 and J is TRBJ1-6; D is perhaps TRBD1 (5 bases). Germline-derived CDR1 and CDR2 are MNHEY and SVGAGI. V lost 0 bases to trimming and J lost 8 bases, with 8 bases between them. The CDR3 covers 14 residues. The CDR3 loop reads CASSYSPGDSPLHF. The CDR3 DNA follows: TGTGCCAGCAGTTACTCACCGGGGGATTCACCCCTCCACTTT.

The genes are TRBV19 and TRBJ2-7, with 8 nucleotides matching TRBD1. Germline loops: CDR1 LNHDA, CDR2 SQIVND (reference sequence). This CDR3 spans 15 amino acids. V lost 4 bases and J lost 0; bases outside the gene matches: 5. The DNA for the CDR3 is TGTGCCAGTAGTAAAGACAGGGGAAACTCCTACGAGCAGTACTTC. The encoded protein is CASSKDRGNSYEQYF.

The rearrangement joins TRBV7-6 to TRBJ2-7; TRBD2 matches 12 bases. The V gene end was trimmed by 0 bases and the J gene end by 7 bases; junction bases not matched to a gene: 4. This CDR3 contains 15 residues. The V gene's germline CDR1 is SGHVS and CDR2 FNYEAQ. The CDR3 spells CASSLATSGGQEQYF. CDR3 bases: TGTGCCAGCAGCTTAGCCACTAGCGGGGGGCAAGAGCAGTACTTC.

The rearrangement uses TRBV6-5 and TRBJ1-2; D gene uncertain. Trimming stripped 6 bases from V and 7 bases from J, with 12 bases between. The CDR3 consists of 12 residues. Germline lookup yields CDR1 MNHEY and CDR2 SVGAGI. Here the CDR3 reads CASRWTPPGYTF. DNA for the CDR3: TGTGCCAGCAGATGGACTCCCCCTGGCTACACCTTC.

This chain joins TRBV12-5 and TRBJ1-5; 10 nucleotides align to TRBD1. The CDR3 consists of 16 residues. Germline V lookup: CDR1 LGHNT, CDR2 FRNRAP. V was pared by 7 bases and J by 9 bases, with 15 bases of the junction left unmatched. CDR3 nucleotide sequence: TGTGCTAGTGACAATCCCGGGACAGGGGCCGGCAGGCCCCAGCATTTT. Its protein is CASDNPGTGAGRPQHF.

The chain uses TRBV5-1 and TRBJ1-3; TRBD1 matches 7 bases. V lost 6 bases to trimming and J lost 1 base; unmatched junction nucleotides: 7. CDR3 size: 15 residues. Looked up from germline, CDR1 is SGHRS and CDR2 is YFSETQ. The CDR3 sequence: CASTLTGFSGNTIYF. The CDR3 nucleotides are TGCGCCAGCACCCTGACAGGGTTTTCTGGAAACACCATATATTTT.

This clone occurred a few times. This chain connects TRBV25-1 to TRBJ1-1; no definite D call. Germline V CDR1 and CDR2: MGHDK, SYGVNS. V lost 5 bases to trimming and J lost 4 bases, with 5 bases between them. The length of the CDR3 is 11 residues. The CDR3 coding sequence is TGTGCCAGCAGTCGAGGCACTGAAGCTTTCTTT. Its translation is CASSRGTEAFF. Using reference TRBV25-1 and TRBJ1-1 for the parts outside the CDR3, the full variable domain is EADIYQTPRYLVIGTGKKITLECSQTMGHDKMYWYQQDPGMELHLIHYSYGVNSTEKGDLSSESTVSRIRTEHFPLTLESARPSHTSQYLCASSRGTEAFFGQGTRLTVV.

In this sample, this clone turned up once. The DNA for the CDR3 is TGCGCCAGCAGCCCCTCGGGACTAGCGGGGGGGGAGCAGTACTTC. Translating gives CASSPSGLAGGEQYF. V usage is TRBV4-1 and J usage is TRBJ2-7; 16 bases map to TRBD2. The germline gives CDR1 MGHRA, CDR2 YSYEKL. The ends lost 4 bases at V and 7 bases at J; junction bases unmatched: 4. This CDR3 contains 15 residues.

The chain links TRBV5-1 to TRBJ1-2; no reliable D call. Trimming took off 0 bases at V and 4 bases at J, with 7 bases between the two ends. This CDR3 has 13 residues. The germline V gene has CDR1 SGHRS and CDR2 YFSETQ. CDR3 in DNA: TGCGCCAGCAGCTTGGCGGGATCCTATGGCTACACCTTC. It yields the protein CASSLAGSYGYTF.

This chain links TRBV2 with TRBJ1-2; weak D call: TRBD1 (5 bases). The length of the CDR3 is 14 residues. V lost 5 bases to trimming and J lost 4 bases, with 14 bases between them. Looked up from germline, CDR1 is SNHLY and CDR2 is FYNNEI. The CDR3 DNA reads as TGTGCCAGCAGTCTTAGAGACAGAGTCTATGGCTACACCTTC. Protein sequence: CASSLRDRVYGYTF.

The CDR3 DNA follows: TGTGCCAGCAGCATGCGACAGGGACATGGCTACACCTTC. It encodes CASSMRQGHGYTF. The rearrangement joins TRBV7-9 to TRBJ1-2; TRBD1 matches at 7 bases. Trimming at V came to 5 bases and at J to 6 bases, leaving 6 bases not matched to a gene. Germline assignment: CDR1 SEHNR and CDR2 FQNEAQ (reference sequence). The CDR3 has 13 amino acids.

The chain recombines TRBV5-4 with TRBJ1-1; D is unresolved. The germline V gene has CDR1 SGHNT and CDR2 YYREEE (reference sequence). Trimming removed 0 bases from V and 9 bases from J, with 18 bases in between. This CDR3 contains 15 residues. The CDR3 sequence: CASSLGSPDGSKAFF. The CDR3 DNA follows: TGTGCCAGCAGCTTGGGGAGCCCTGATGGTAGTAAAGCTTTCTTT.

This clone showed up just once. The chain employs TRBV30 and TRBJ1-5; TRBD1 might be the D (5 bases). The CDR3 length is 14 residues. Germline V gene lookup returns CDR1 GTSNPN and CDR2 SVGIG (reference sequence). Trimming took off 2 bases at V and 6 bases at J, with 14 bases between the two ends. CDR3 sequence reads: CAWSSGAKGQPQHF. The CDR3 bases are TGTGCCTGGAGTAGTGGGGCAAAAGGTCAGCCCCAGCATTTT. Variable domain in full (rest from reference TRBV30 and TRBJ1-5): SQTIHQWPATLVQPVGSPLSLECTVEGTSNPNLYWYRQAAGRGLQLLFYSVGIGQISSEVPQNLSASRPQDRQFILSSKKLLLSDSGFYLCAWSSGAKGQPQHFGDGTRLSIL.